The 25 T cell receptor beta chains reported below all come from one sample, sequenced in a study of shared clonotypes between healthy human individuals (dated by TCRdb to 2019 to 2021). The library relied on the immunoSEQ multiplex PCR assay. TCRdb limited this immuneACCESS table to in-frame rearrangements with V and J called. A share of clones is missing; checked studies link under half to unresolved V genes, and the rest is unexplained. Present in this sample are under 600,000 clones, roughly 97% of which were seen just once. In total, the top ten clones hold around 0.058% of the sample. Sequencing used naive CD4+ T cells sorted from blood. The cell subset or site label corresponds to: CD45RA+ positively selected. The receptors come from a woman in her twenties or thirties in good health.

Comments on this clone: In the same sample, other DNA sequences code for this CDR3. The chain links TRBV6-5 to TRBJ1-5, with D possibly matching TRBD1 (5 bases). The V gene's germline CDR1 is MNHEY and CDR2 SVGAGI. The CDR3 covers 14 residues. V was pared by 5 bases and J by 0 bases, with 8 bases between. CDR3 DNA sequence: TGTGCCAGCAGTCAGGGTTATAGCAATCAGCCCCAGCATTTT. Amino acids: CASSQGYSNQPQHF.

The chain is built from TRBV6-6 and TRBJ2-2; perhaps TRBD2 as D (5 bases). The CDR3 sequence is 14 residues long. In germline, CDR1 is MNHNY, CDR2 SVGAGI (reference sequence). V was pared by 8 bases and J by 0 bases, with 10 bases between. The CDR3 loop is CASWGAPNTGELFF. DNA of the CDR3: TGTGCCAGCTGGGGAGCGCCGAACACCGGGGAGCTGTTTTTT.

CDR3: CASSKGVVAGELFF. The CDR3 DNA reads TGTGCCAGCAGCAAAGGGGTGGTGGCCGGGGAGCTGTTTTTT. The V call is TRBV7-6, the J call TRBJ2-2; D might be TRBD1 (5 bases). The V and J ends lost 5 bases and 6 bases respectively, with 13 bases between them. Germline CDR1 and CDR2: SGHVS and FNYEAQ. The CDR3 has 14 residues.

The chain carries TRBV29-1 and TRBJ2-1, with no clear D. The CDR3 is made up of 15 amino acids. CDR1 and CDR2 from the germline V gene are SQVTM and ANQGSEA. Trimming took 4 bases from V and 0 from J, leaving 13 bases between them. The CDR3 region is CSVGPARSSYNEQFF. CDR3 nucleotide sequence: TGCAGCGTTGGGCCAGCCCGAAGCTCCTACAATGAGCAGTTCTTC.

This sequence joins TRBV6-1 and TRBJ2-2, with D possibly TRBD1 on 5 matching bases. This CDR3 has 15 residues. With 3 bases removed from V and 0 bases from J, the gap between germline ends came to 8 bases. From germline, CDR1 is MNHNS and CDR2 SASEGT. The CDR3 loop reads CASSEQGANTGELFF. CDR3 bases: TGTGCCAGCAGTGAGCAGGGCGCGAACACCGGGGAGCTGTTTTTT.

Here the CDR3 reads CASSLASGRAISYEQYF. As DNA, the CDR3 is TGTGCCAGCAGCTTAGCTAGCGGGAGGGCGATCTCCTACGAGCAGTACTTC. The chain joins TRBV11-2 to TRBJ2-7, with 12 bases lining up with TRBD2. The CDR3 spans 17 residues. The trim removed 1 base at V and 0 bases at J, leaving 4 bases unmatched. CDR1 is SGHAT and CDR2 is FQNNGV in the germline V gene.

This clone was found a few times. V usage is TRBV6-4 and J usage is TRBJ2-2; 7 nucleotides line up with TRBD1. This CDR3 region has 14 residues. CDR1 MRHNA and CDR2 SNTAGT come from the germline V gene. The junction had 3 bases not matched to a gene; V was cut back by 6 bases and J by 2 bases. The CDR3 here is CASRGTVNTGELFF. As DNA, the CDR3 is TGTGCCAGCAGAGGGACAGTTAACACCGGGGAGCTGTTTTTT.

The genes are TRBV5-1 and TRBJ2-3; a possible D gene is TRBD2 (5 bases). Trimming stripped 0 bases from V and 3 bases from J, with 11 bases between. The CDR3 runs 15 residues. The V gene's germline CDR1 is SGHRS and CDR2 YFSETQ. The CDR3 nucleotides are TGCGCCAGCAGCTTGGCTAGCTCCACGACAGATACGCAGTATTTT. Protein product: CASSLASSTTDTQYF.

The rearrangement uses TRBV7-8 and TRBJ2-5, with D unresolved. The length of the CDR3 is 13 residues. CDR1 and CDR2 (germline): SGHVS, FQNEAQ. V dropped 1 base and J dropped 1 base, with 4 bases sitting between them. The CDR3 bases are TGTGCCAGCAGCTTAGGGGTCCAAGAGACCCAGTACTTC. It encodes CASSLGVQETQYF.

The chain carries TRBV5-1 and TRBJ2-7; 11 nucleotides match TRBD2. Trimming took 4 bases from V and 5 from J; bases not matched to a gene: 5. Germline V gene data show CDR1 as SGHRS and CDR2 as YFSETQ. This CDR3 is 14 amino acids long. The CDR3 DNA sequence: TGCGCCAGCAGCCTAACGGGACTAGCGGACGAGCAGTACTTC. Residues: CASSLTGLADEQYF.

The V call is TRBV5-1, the J call TRBJ2-3; maybe TRBD2 (6 bases). V gave up 4 bases and J gave up 2 bases, with 14 bases separating them. CDR1 is SGHRS, CDR2 YFSETQ, per germline. The CDR3 extends over 15 amino acids. The CDR3 reads CASSPLGGNTDTQYF. The CDR3 DNA is TGCGCCAGCAGCCCCCTTGGGGGGAACACAGATACGCAGTATTTT. Combining the CDR3 with reference TRBV5-1 and TRBJ2-3 gives the whole variable domain KAGVTQTPRYLIKTRGQQVTLSCSPISGHRSVSWYQQTPGQGLQFLFEYFSETQRNKGNFPGRFSGRQFSNSRSEMNVSTLELGDSALYLCASSPLGGNTDTQYFGPGTRLTVL.

This rearrangement joins TRBV5-1 to TRBJ2-1, with TRBD2 as a possible D gene (7 bases). With 7 bases removed from V and 3 bases from J, the gap between germline ends came to 17 bases. Germline lookup yields CDR1 SGHRS and CDR2 YFSETQ. This CDR3 spans 15 amino acids. DNA of the CDR3: TGCGCCAGCTACCTCGGGGGGCAGGGCTACAATGAGCAGTTCTTC. Residues: CASYLGGQGYNEQFF.

The rearrangement links TRBV5-4 to TRBJ2-5, with 9 nucleotides matching TRBD1. The J call may be in error: the DNA end matches TRBJ2-7 better. The CDR3 length is 15 residues. Germline lookup yields CDR1 SGHNT and CDR2 YYREEE (reference sequence). This CDR3 is CASSTRDRASYEQYF. CDR3 DNA: TGTGCCAGCAGCACCCGGGACAGGGCTTCCTACGAGCAGTACTTC.

The chain employs TRBV6-5 and TRBJ2-5, with a tentative D call TRBD2 (5 bases). This CDR3 comprises 15 residues. Germline V lookup: CDR1 MNHEY, CDR2 SVGAGI. Trimming cost V 2 bases and J 3 bases, with 13 bases left between them. In DNA, the CDR3 is TGTGCCAGCAGTTACAGGCTAGCAGTAAAAGAGACCCAGTACTTC. Protein sequence: CASSYRLAVKETQYF.

The chain uses TRBV27 and TRBJ2-5, with a possible D match to TRBD1 (6 bases). CDR3 length: 16 amino acids. From germline, CDR1 is MNHEY and CDR2 SMNVEV (reference sequence). Trimming removed 6 bases from V and 2 bases from J, with 19 bases in between. Written as DNA, the CDR3 is TGTGCCAGCAGCCGACGTCCGGGACACCCACAAGAGACCCAGTACTTC. As protein: CASSRRPGHPQETQYF.

The V call is TRBV11-1, the J call TRBJ1-2; 7 nucleotides match TRBD1. The germline V gene encodes CDR1 SGHAT and CDR2 FQDESV (reference sequence). Trimming cost V 7 bases and J 8 bases; bases outside gene matches: 10. The CDR3 length is 13 residues. CDR3 DNA: TGTGCCAGCACGGGGGGCGGGACAGACGGCTACACCTTC. Protein: CASTGGGTDGYTF. The entire variable domain, with the rest obtained from reference TRBV11-1 and TRBJ1-2, is as follows: EAEVAQSPRYKITEKSQAVAFWCDPISGHATLYWYRQILGQGPELLVQFQDESVVDDSQLPKDRFSAERLKGVDSTLKIQPAELGDSAMYLCASTGGGTDGYTFGSGTRLTVV.

J is TRBJ2-7 and V is TRBV11-2, with D maybe TRBD1 (6 bases). CDR1 SGHAT and CDR2 FQNNGV come from the germline V gene. CDR3 size: 15 residues. The V gene lost 2 bases and the J gene lost 0 bases, with 11 bases spanning the gap. This CDR3 is CASSLTGSSSYEQYF. The CDR3 bases are TGTGCCAGCAGCTTAACAGGGTCCTCCTCCTACGAGCAGTACTTC.

The chain is built from TRBV5-1 and TRBJ1-1; 9 nucleotides align to TRBD1. V gave up 4 bases and J gave up 0 bases; unmatched junction bases: 13. CDR3 size: 18 residues. Germline-derived CDR1 and CDR2 are SGHRS and YFSETQ. CDR3 loop: CASSKRDRVIHMNTEAFF. CDR3 coding DNA: TGCGCCAGCAGCAAGCGGGACAGGGTTATTCACATGAACACTGAAGCTTTCTTT.

This chain links TRBV4-1 with TRBJ2-1, with D perhaps TRBD2 (5 bases). This CDR3 is 15 amino acids long. Germline CDR1 is MGHRA and CDR2 is YSYEKL. Trimming shortened V by 1 base and J by 0 bases, and 7 bases separated the two germline ends. CDR3: CASSQVASSYNEQFF. CDR3 nucleotide sequence: TGCGCCAGCAGCCAAGTAGCGAGCTCCTACAATGAGCAGTTCTTC.

V gene TRBV4-1 combines with J gene TRBJ2-5, with TRBD1 matching over 7 bases. Gene TRBJ2-7 matches the end of the DNA better, so the J call may be wrong. The CDR3 covers 16 residues. Germline CDR1 and CDR2: MGHRA and YSYEKL. The CDR3 DNA reads TGCGCCAGCAGCCAAGATGAAGGGACAGACCCCTACGAGCAGTACTTC. This gives the protein CASSQDEGTDPYEQYF.

The chain couples TRBV23-1 to TRBJ2-7; D is perhaps TRBD2 (6 bases). TRBV23-1 is an ORF; its function is uncertain. V shed 0 bases and J shed 4 bases, with 13 bases lying between them. The CDR3 has 15 residues. CDR3 nucleotides: TGCGCCAGCAGTCAATCCTCCGGGAGAATTTACGAGCAGTACTTC. This encodes CASSQSSGRIYEQYF.

This chain's CDR3 is CASSVGGAQNYGYTF. CDR3 sequence (DNA): TGTGCCAGCAGCGTGGGGGGAGCTCAGAACTATGGCTACACCTTC. The V call is TRBV9, the J call TRBJ1-2, with D possibly TRBD1 on 5 matching bases. This CDR3 comprises 15 residues. CDR1 and CDR2 (germline): SGDLS, YYNGEE. V lost 2 bases to trimming and J lost 2 bases, with 13 bases between them.

A note on this clone: Other DNA variants within this sample encode the same CDR3. The V and J genes are TRBV28 and TRBJ2-1, with D unclear. The CDR3 contains 11 residues. Deletions cut 5 bases from V and 3 bases from J, with 2 bases between. The germline V gene has CDR1 MDHEN and CDR2 SYDVKM. CDR3 coding DNA: TGTGCCAGCAGTAGCTACAATGAGCAGTTCTTC. Amino acids: CASSSYNEQFF.

This chain links TRBV6-5 with TRBJ1-4; D call uncertain. The CDR3 is made up of 12 amino acids. Germline V gene data show CDR1 as MNHEY and CDR2 as SVGAGI. Trimming cost V 2 bases and J 5 bases, with 3 bases left between them. The CDR3 loop reads CASSYGNEKLFF. As DNA, the CDR3 is TGTGCCAGCAGTTACGGGAATGAAAAACTGTTTTTT.

The chain couples TRBV25-1 to TRBJ2-3; D is perhaps TRBD1 or TRBD2 (5 bases each). The V end lost 5 bases, the J end lost 0 bases, and 15 bases lay between the germline ends. Germline V gene data show CDR1 as MGHDK and CDR2 as SYGVNS. The CDR3 totals 16 residues. The CDR3 is CASSKALGGSTDTQYF. CDR3 nucleotides: TGTGCCAGCAGTAAAGCACTTGGGGGAAGCACAGATACGCAGTATTTT.